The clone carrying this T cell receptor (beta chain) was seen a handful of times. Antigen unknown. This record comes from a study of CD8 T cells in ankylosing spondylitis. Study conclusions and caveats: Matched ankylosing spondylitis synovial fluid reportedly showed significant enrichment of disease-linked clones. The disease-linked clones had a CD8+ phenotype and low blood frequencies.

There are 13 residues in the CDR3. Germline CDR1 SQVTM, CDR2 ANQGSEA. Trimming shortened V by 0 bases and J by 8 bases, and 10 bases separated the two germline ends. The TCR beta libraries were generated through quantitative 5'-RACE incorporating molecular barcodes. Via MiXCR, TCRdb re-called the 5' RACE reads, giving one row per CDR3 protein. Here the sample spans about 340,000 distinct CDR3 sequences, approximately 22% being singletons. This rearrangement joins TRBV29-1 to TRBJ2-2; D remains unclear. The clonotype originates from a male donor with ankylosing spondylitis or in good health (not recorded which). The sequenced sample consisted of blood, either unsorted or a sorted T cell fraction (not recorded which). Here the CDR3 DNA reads TGCAGCGTTGAAGATCTTTCGGGTGGGGAGCTGTTTTTT. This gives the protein CSVEDLSGGELFF.